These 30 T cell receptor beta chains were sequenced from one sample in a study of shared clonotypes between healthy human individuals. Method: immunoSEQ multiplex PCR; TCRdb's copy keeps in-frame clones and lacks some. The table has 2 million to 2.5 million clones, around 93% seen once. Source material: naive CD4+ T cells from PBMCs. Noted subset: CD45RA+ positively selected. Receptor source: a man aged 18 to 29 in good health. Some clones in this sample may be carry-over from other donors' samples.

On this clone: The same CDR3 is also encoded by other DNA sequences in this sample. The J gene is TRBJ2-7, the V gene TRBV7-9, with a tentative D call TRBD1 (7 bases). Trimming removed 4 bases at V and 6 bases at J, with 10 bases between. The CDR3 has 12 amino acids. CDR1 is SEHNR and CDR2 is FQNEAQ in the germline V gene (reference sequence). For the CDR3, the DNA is TGTGCCAGCAGCTCCCAGGGGGGCGAGCAGTACTTC. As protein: CASSSQGGEQYF.

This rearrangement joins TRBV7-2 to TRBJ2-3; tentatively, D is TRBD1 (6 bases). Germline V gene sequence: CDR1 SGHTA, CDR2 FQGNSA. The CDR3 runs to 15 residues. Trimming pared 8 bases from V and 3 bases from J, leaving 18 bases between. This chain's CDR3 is CASGSGALVTDTQYF. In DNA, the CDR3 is TGTGCCAGCGGGTCAGGGGCCTTGGTTACAGATACGCAGTATTTT.

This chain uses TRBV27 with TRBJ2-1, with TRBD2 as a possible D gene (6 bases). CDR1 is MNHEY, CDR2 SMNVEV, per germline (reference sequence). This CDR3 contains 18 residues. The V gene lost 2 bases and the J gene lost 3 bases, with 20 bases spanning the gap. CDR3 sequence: CASSLLSGARTIYNEQFF. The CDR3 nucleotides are TGTGCCAGCAGTTTACTCAGCGGCGCGCGGACTATCTACAATGAGCAGTTCTTC.

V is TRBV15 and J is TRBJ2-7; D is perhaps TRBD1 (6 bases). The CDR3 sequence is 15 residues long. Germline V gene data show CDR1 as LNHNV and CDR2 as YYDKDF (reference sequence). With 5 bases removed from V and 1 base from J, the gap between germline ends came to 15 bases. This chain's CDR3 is CATSDRDIRSYEQYF. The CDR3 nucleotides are TGTGCCACCAGCGACCGGGACATACGGTCCTACGAGCAGTACTTC.

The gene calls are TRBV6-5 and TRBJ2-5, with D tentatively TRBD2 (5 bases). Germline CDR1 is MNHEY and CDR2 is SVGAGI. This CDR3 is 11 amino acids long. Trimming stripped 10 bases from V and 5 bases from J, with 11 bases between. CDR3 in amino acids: CATTRAETQYF. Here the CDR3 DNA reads TGTGCCACCACGAGGGCGGAGACCCAGTACTTC.

CDR3 sequence (DNA): TGTGCCAGCAGTGCCCTGGCGGATACCTACGAGCAGTACTTC. Its translation is CASSALADTYEQYF. This chain links TRBV6-4 with TRBJ2-7, with D unresolved. The V gene's germline CDR1 is MRHNA and CDR2 SNTAGT. The length of the CDR3 is 14 residues. Trimming cost V 4 bases and J 2 bases, with 12 bases left between them.

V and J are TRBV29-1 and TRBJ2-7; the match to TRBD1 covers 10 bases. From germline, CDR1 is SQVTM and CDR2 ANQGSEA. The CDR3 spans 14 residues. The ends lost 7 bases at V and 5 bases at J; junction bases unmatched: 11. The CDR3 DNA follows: TGCAGCGCCATAGGGACAGGGGTCCCCAACGAGCAGTACTTC. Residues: CSAIGTGVPNEQYF.

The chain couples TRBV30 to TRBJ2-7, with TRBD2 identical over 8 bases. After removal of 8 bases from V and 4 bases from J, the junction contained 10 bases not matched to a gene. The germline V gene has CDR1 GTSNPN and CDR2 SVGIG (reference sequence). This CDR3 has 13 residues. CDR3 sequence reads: CAGSTSAAYEQYF. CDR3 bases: TGTGCCGGGTCGACTAGCGCGGCGTACGAGCAGTACTTC.

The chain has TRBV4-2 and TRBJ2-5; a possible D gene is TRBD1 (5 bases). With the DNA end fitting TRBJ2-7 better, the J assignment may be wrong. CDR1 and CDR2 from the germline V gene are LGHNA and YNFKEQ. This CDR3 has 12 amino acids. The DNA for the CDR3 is TGTGCCAGCAGCTTGGCAGGGTACGAGCAGTACTTC. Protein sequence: CASSLAGYEQYF.

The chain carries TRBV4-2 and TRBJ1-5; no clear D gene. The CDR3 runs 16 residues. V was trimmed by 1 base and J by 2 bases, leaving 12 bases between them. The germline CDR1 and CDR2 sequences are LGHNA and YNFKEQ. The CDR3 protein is CASSQVYGVGNQPQHF. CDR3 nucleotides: TGTGCCAGCAGCCAAGTATACGGGGTGGGCAATCAGCCCCAGCATTTT.

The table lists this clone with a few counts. The CDR3 region has the DNA TGCGCCAGCAGCTGGAACGAGGGGTACACTGAAGCTTTCTTT. Residues: CASSWNEGYTEAFF. This chain connects TRBV5-1 to TRBJ1-1; TRBD1 is a possible D gene (5 bases). CDR1 is SGHRS and CDR2 is YFSETQ in the germline V gene. V lost 3 bases and J 3 bases, leaving 12 bases between the germline ends. This CDR3 region has 14 residues.

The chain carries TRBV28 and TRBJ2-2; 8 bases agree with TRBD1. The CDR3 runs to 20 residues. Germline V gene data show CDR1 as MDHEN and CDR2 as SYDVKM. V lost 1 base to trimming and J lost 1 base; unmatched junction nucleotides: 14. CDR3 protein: CASSLYWTTGEYRNTGELFF. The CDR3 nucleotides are TGTGCCAGCAGTTTATACTGGACGACAGGGGAGTACCGGAACACCGGGGAGCTGTTTTTT.

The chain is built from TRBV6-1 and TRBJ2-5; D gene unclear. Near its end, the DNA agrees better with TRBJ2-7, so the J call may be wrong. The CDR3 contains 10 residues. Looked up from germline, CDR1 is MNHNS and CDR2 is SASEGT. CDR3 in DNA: TGTCGGAGTCGCTTCTACGAGCAGTACTTC. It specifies CRSRFYEQYF.

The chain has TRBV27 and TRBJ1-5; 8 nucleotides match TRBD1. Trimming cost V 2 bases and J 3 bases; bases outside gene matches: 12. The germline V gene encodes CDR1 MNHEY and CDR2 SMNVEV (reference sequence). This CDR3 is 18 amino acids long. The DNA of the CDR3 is TGTGCCAGCAGTTTACGTTTCGGGGCAGGGGGCCTCAATCAGCCCCAGCATTTT. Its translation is CASSLRFGAGGLNQPQHF.

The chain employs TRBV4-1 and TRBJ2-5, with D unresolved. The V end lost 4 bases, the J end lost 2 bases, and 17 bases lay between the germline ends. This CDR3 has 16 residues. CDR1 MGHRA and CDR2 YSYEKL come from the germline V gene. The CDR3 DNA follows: TGCGCCAGCAGCCGCCAAATCGGACGCACACAAGAGACCCAGTACTTC. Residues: CASSRQIGRTQETQYF.

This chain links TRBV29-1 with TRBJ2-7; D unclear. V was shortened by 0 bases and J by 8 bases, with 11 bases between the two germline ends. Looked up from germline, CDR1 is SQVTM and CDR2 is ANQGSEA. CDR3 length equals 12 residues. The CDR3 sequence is CSVEDLTRKQYF. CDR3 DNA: TGCAGCGTTGAAGATCTTACGAGGAAGCAGTACTTC.

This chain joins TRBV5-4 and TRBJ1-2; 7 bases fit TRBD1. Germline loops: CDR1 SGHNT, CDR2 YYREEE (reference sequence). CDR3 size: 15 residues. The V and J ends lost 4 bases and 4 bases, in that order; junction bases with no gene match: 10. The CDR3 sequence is CASSPRDRPFYGYTF. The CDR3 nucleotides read TGTGCCAGCAGCCCCCGGGACAGACCTTTCTATGGCTACACCTTC.

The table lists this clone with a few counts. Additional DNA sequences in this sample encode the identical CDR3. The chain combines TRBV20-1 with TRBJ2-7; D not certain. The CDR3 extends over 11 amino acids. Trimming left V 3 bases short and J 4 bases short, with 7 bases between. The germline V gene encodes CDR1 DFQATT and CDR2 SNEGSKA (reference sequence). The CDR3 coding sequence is TGCAGTGCTAGTACCGGATACGAGCAGTACTTC. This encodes CSASTGYEQYF.

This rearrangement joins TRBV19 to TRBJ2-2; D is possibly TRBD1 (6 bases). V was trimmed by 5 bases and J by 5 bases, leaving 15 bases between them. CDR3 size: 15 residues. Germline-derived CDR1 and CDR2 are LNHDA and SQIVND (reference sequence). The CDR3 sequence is CASSVSGQRTGELFF. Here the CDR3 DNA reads TGTGCCAGTAGTGTGTCCGGACAGAGGACCGGGGAGCTGTTTTTT.

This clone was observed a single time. The CDR3, as DNA: TGTGCCAGCAGCCCTTCAGGGGGCGCCGGAAACACCATATATTTT. Translating it yields CASSPSGGAGNTIYF. The V call is TRBV21-1, the J call TRBJ1-3; TRBD1 is the table's D call, not checked against the DNA. TRBV21-1 is assigned pseudogene status. The CDR3 is 15 amino acids.

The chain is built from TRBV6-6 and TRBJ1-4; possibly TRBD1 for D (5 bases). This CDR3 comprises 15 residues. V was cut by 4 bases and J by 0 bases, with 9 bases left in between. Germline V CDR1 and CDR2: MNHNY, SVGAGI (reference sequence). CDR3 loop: CASSLGETTNEKLFF. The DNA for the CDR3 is TGTGCCAGCAGTTTGGGGGAAACAACTAATGAAAAACTGTTTTTT.

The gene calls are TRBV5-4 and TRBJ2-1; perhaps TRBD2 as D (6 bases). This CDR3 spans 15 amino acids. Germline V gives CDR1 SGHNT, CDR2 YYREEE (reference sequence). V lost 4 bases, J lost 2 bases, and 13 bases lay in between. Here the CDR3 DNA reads TGTGCCAGCAGCGAGGGACTTTCGACCTACAATGAGCAGTTCTTC. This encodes CASSEGLSTYNEQFF.

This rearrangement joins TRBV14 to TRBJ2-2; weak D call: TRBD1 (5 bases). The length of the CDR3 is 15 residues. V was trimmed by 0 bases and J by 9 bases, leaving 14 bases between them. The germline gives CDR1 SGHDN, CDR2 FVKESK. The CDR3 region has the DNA TGTGCCAGCAGCCAAGATCTGCGGTACAGGAGGGAGCTGTTTTTT. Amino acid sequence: CASSQDLRYRRELFF.

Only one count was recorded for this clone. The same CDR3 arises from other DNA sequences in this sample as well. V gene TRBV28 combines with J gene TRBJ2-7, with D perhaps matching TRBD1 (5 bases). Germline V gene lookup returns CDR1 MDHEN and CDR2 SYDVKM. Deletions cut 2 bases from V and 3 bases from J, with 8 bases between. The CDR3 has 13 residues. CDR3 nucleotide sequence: TGTGCCAGCAGTTTACGACAGAACTACGAGCAGTACTTC. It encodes CASSLRQNYEQYF.

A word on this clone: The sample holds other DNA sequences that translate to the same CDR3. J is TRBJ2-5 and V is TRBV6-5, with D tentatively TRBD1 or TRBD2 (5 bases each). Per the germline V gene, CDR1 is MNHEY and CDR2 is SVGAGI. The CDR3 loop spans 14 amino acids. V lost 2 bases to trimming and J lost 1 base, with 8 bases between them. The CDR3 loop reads CASSYGTGQETQYF. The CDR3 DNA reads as TGTGCCAGCAGTTACGGGACCGGCCAAGAGACCCAGTACTTC.

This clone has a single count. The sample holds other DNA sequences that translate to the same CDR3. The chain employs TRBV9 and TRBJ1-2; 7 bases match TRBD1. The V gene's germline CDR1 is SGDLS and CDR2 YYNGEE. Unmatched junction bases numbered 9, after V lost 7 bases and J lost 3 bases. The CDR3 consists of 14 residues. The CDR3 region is CASSPGGADYGYTF. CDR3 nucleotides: TGTGCCAGCTCTCCAGGGGGTGCGGACTATGGCTACACCTTC.

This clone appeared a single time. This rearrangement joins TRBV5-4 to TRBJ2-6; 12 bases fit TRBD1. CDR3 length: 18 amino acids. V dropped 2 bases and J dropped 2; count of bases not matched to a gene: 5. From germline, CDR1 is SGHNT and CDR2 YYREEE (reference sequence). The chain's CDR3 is CASSFGDRGRTGANVLTF. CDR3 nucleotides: TGTGCCAGCAGCTTTGGGGACAGGGGGCGAACTGGGGCCAACGTCCTGACTTTC. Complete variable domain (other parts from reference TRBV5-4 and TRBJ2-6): ETGVTQSPTHLIKTRGQQVTLRCSSQSGHNTVSWYQQALGQGPQFIFQYYREEENGRGNFPPRFSGLQFPNYSSELNVNALELDDSALYLCASSFGDRGRTGANVLTFGAGSRLTVL.

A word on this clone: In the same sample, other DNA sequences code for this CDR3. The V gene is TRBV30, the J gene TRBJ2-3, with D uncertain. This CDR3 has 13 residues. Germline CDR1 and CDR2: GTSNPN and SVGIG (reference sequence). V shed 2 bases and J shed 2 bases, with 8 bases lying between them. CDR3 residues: CAWSSGVTDTQYF. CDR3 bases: TGTGCCTGGAGTAGTGGGGTCACAGATACGCAGTATTTT.

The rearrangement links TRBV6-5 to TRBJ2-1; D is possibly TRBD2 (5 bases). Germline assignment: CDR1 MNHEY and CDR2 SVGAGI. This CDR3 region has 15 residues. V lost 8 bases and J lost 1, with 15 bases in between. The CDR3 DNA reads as TGTGCCAGCGGCGAAACTAGTTTATCCTACAATGAGCAGTTCTTC. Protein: CASGETSLSYNEQFF.

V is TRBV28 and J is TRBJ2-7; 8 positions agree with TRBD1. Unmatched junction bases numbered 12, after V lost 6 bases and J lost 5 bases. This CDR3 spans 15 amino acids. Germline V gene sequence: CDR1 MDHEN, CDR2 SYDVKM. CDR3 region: CASRGRTGFVDEQYF. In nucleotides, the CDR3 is TGTGCCAGCAGGGGAAGGACAGGGTTTGTCGACGAGCAGTACTTC.